This TCR beta chain was observed in a study of graft-versus-host responses after intestinal transplantation. Turning to the study itself: Multivisceral, liver-intestinal, or isolated intestinal transplants were received by the recipients.

Trimming took 0 bases from V and 0 from J, leaving 9 bases between them. There are 16 residues in the CDR3. CDR1 and CDR2 from the germline V gene are SGHDN and FVKESK. Generated by immunoSEQ multiplex PCR, the TCRdb table keeps only in-frame clones and is missing some. The table has about 93,000 clones, roughly 91% seen once. In the case of this clone: Antigen specificity is unknown.

The chain couples TRBV14 to TRBJ1-3; D call uncertain. The clonotype was recovered from a human donor who received an intestinal transplant. Source: unstimulated CD8+ T cells sorted from spleen or lymph node cells, taken before intestinal transplant. The CDR3 DNA reads TGTGCCAGCAGCCAAGACATCCCCAGCTCTGGAAACACCATATATTTT. Residues: CASSQDIPSSGNTIYF.